This record concerns one T cell receptor beta chain sequence. As yet, its antigen is unknown. This record belongs to a study of OX40 agonist ivuxolimab in advanced cancers. About the study: Three patients responded partially, comprising one with hepatocellular carcinoma and two with cutaneous melanoma.

The CDR3 spans 11 residues. V dropped 5 bases and J dropped 1 base, with 2 bases sitting between them. From germline, CDR1 is ENHRY and CDR2 SYGVKD. Clones were read by immunoSEQ multiplex PCR, and TCRdb kept only the in-frame ones, dropping some. This sample has around 92,000 clones; 85% to 95% occur once, and the top ten carry around 0.28%. Findings and caveats of the study: Dose levels from 0.1 to 3.0 mg/kg saw CD4+ and CD8+ blood T cells expand clonally by week 6. In the expanded peripheral T cells, antigen specificity was never determined.

This clonotype was obtained from an adult with an advanced solid tumor such as melanoma, head and neck, liver or kidney cancer. This sample comprised CD4+ or CD8+ T cells sorted from blood, obtained in a trial of the OX40 agonist ivuxolimab. This chain links TRBV10-3 with TRBJ2-5; D not resolved. CDR3 amino acids: CAISTQETQYF. The DNA of the CDR3 is TGTGCCATCAGTACCCAAGAGACCCAGTACTTC.